The clone carrying this T cell receptor (beta chain) was observed a few times. Its target is not known. There are 17 residues in the CDR3. Germline V gene sequence: CDR1 KGHSH, CDR2 LQKENI. Germline trimming cut 5 bases from V and 0 bases from J; bases unmatched to any gene: 8. This sample stems from a study of T cells after yellow fever vaccination. Broader study findings: Post-booster repertoires again held most primary-vaccination clones (just under 97% CD4, roughly 88% CD8).

The study made its TCR cDNA through 5'RACE template switching. That step introduced a universal primer site along with UMIs. TCRdb itself ran the 5' RACE reads through MiXCR, one entry per CDR3 protein. The table has some 600,000 distinct CDR3 sequences, roughly 17% seen once. Sequenced here: PBMCs, sampled less than 6 days after the first yellow fever vaccination. The receptor was isolated from a man younger than 30 who received the YFV17D yellow fever vaccine. V is TRBV18 and J is TRBJ1-3; 9 nucleotides match TRBD1. CDR3 sequence reads: CASSAGTGRLSGNTIYF. The CDR3 DNA reads as TGTGCCAGCTCAGCCGGGACAGGGAGACTCTCTGGAAACACCATATATTTT.